Listed below are T cell receptor beta chains from one sample, sequenced in a study of T-cell reconstitution after alpha-beta-depleted transplantation in children. TCRdb itself ran the PCR reads through MiXCR, one entry per CDR3 protein. This repertoire shows about 370,000 distinct CDR3 sequences, roughly 21% found once; its top ten account for 3.5% to 4%. This specimen was PBMCs from the stem cell graft donor, taken from the stem cell graft. Receptors originate from a human donor who donated a stem cell graft to a child with acute myeloid leukemia. Both conserved end residues are trimmed from each CDR3.

>12|TRBV24-1
ATRRREDAGELF
>11|TRBV12-5
ASGYGDPYEQY
>14|TRBV6-5
ASSLGQGRNSYEQY
>13|TRBV7-2
ASSSDREAINEQF
>11|TRBV14
ASSQAGGFEQF
>12|TRBV12-3/TRBV12-4
ASSLRVGSYEQY
>13|TRBV20-1
SARDHRGAGTEAF
>14|TRBV6-1
ASSELDERADYEQY
>14|TRBV12-3/TRBV12-4
ASSLGRGPSTDTQY
>9|TRBV29-1
SSEEGEGYT
>13|TRBV12-3/TRBV12-4
ASSLRAVSTDTQY
>11|TRBV20-1
SARERNEETQY
>14|TRBV5-1
ASSLLGLVSYNEQF
>10|TRBV29-1
SVVSGNYGYT
>10|TRBV10-3
AIRSTDPGYT
>13|TRBV29-1
SVRRGGSRPYGYT
>12|TRBV20-1
SASSLLENTEAF
>9|TRBV20-1
SASPASEQY
>14|TRBV24-1
ATRDRDKGHTGELF
>11|TRBV12-3/TRBV12-4
ASRPDPNGKQF
>12|TRBV7-8
ASSSIGTQYEQY
>12|TRBV28
ASSLSGRGHGYT
>13|TRBV6-5
ASSYSSHAQETQY
>12|TRBV20-1
SARTGTKNTEAF